One sample yielded the 5 T cell receptor beta chains listed below, sequenced in a study of response to subunit inactivated influenza vaccine. TCRdb re-derived calls from the RT-PCR reads in MiXCR, one entry per CDR3 protein. The sample lists about 500,000 distinct CDR3 sequences, about 17% occurring once. Sequenced here: CD4+ T cells sorted from PBMCs, sampled around 2 years after vaccination. Source of these receptors: a man aged 50 to 69 who received an inactivated influenza vaccine.

The chain uses TRBV20-1 and TRBJ2-3, with 8 bases matching TRBD2. J was trimmed by 0 bases and V by 1 base; bases with no gene match: 6. The CDR3 sequence is 16 residues long. Per germline, CDR1 DFQATT and CDR2 SNEGSKA (reference sequence). CDR3 in amino acids: CSARGRTSLSTDTQYF. CDR3 DNA sequence: TGCAGTGCTAGAGGGAGGACTAGCCTAAGCACAGATACGCAGTATTTT.

This clonotype was seen a single time. The rearrangement links TRBV20-1 to TRBJ2-1, with TRBD2 matching 12 bases. V trimming: 1 base; J trimming: 8 bases; junction bases outside the gene matches: 12. The CDR3 is made up of 17 amino acids. Germline lookup yields CDR1 DFQATT and CDR2 SNEGSKA (reference sequence). For the CDR3, the DNA is TGCAGTGCTAGAGCCTATAATCGACTAGCGGGAGTTCATGAGCAGTTCTTC. It codes for CSARAYNRLAGVHEQFF.

This clonotype showed up just a few times. The chain employs TRBV3-1 and TRBJ2-7, with 9 bases matching TRBD2. Germline CDR1 and CDR2: LGHDT and YNNKEL (reference sequence). After removal of 8 bases from V and 6 bases from J, the junction contained 8 bases not matched to a gene. The CDR3 has 13 amino acids. This CDR3 reads CASGSLAGTEQYF. The CDR3 DNA is TGTGCCAGCGGCAGTCTAGCGGGGACCGAGCAGTACTTC.

This clonotype came up a few times. The rearrangement uses TRBV28 and TRBJ2-5; D perhaps matches TRBD2 (5 bases). Trimming left V 6 bases short and J 2 bases short, with 19 bases between. The length of the CDR3 is 16 residues. CDR1 MDHEN and CDR2 SYDVKM come from the germline V gene. The CDR3: CASSRIVRSDQETQYF. CDR3 nucleotide sequence: TGTGCCAGCAGCAGGATCGTTCGTAGCGATCAAGAGACCCAGTACTTC.

This clonotype has a count of ten or more. CDR3 coding DNA: TGCGCCAGCAGCATCATGCCGGGAGACGACGAGCAGTACTTC. This encodes CASSIMPGDDEQYF. The gene calls are TRBV5-1 and TRBJ2-7, with a weak D call TRBD2 (6 bases). Germline CDR1 is SGHRS and CDR2 is YFSETQ. V gave up 4 bases and J gave up 5 bases, with 16 bases separating them. The CDR3 is made up of 14 amino acids.